The 9 T cell receptor beta chains in this list originate from one sample, sequenced in a study of regulatory T cells in long-lasting Graves disease. CDR3 regions were amplified by Arm-PCR using iRepertoire HTBI primers to build TCR beta libraries. TCRdb used MiXCR to reprocess the multiplex PCR reads, holding one entry per CDR3 protein. The sample records 250,000 to 300,000 distinct CDR3 sequences, roughly a fifth being singletons. Time point: persistent/refractory GD, antithyroid drugs over 5 years with positive TRAb. Extracted PBMC RNA gave rise to the TCR library. This specimen consisted of peripheral blood mononuclear cells (PBMCs), obtained when the disease was refractory, from a patient treated with antithyroid drugs. The receptor set was obtained from a female donor with Graves disease.

The V and J genes are TRBV7-2 and TRBJ2-7; no reliable D call. The ends were cut back, 3 bases at V and 1 base at J, with 4 bases in the middle. CDR1 and CDR2 from the germline V gene are SGHTA and FQGNSA. The CDR3 contains 12 residues. The CDR3 bases are TGTGCCAGCAGCTTCCCGTCCTACGAGCAGTACTTC. Amino acid sequence: CASSFPSYEQYF. Based on the CDR3 plus reference TRBV7-2 and TRBJ2-7, the full variable domain is GAGVSQSPSNKVTEKGKDVELRCDPISGHTALYWYRQSLGQGLEFLIYFQGNSAPDKSGLPSDRFSAERTGGSVSTLTIQRTQQEDSAVYLCASSFPSYEQYFGPGTRLTVT.

This clonotype was seen a few times. This chain uses TRBV20-1 with TRBJ1-1, with D perhaps matching TRBD1 (6 bases). This CDR3 region has 13 residues. Germline V gene lookup returns CDR1 DFQATT and CDR2 SNEGSKA (reference sequence). V was trimmed by 0 bases and J by 5 bases, leaving 10 bases between them. CDR3 bases: TGCAGTGCTAGAGATTACAGGGAGACTGAAGCTTTCTTT. Translated: CSARDYRETEAFF.

This clonotype was picked up many times. The chain employs TRBV28 and TRBJ2-7, with TRBD1 identical over 8 bases. V shed 4 bases, J shed 3 bases, and the junction held 8 bases outside the gene matches. There are 15 residues in the CDR3. Germline V gene data show CDR1 as MDHEN and CDR2 as SYDVKM. The chain's CDR3 is CASSSGDRRFYEQYF. The CDR3 DNA reads TGTGCCAGCAGTTCGGGGGACAGGAGATTCTACGAGCAGTACTTC.

The CDR3: CSAREASGTGNEQFF. The CDR3 DNA reads as TGCAGTGCTAGAGAGGCTAGCGGGACGGGCAATGAGCAGTTCTTC. V usage is TRBV20-1 and J usage is TRBJ2-1; 9 bases map to TRBD2. Germline CDR1 is DFQATT and CDR2 is SNEGSKA (reference sequence). The CDR3 length is 15 residues. Losses at the gene ends were 0 bases for V and 6 bases for J; bases not matched to a gene: 6.

The table lists this clonotype with a few counts. One end of the junction is discordant with germline, which a read error may explain. V usage is TRBV28 and J usage is TRBJ2-5; 8 bases map to TRBD2. The CDR3 runs to 14 residues. Germline CDR1 reads MDHEN; CDR2 reads SYDVKM. DNA for the CDR3: TGTGCCAGCAGTTTATTAGCGGGGCAAGGGACCCAGTACTTC. It is translated as CASSLLAGQGTQYF.

A remark on this clonotype: The conserved closing phenylalanine or tryptophan is absent in this CDR3, likely reflecting a read error. The chain couples TRBV27 to TRBJ2-7; D might be TRBD1 (5 bases). Deletions cut 5 bases from V and 3 bases from J, with 11 bases between. The germline V gene encodes CDR1 MNHEY and CDR2 SMNVEV (reference sequence). The CDR3 has 13 amino acids. The DNA of the CDR3 is TGTGCCAGCAGTCGGCAGGGAAACTACGAGCAGTACCTC. Translating it yields CASSRQGNYEQYL.

This clonotype was picked up many times. The chain carries TRBV11-2 and TRBJ1-1, with D unclear. This CDR3 is 15 amino acids long. Germline CDR1 is SGHAT and CDR2 is FQNNGV. V gave up 3 bases and J gave up 5 bases, with 16 bases separating them. The CDR3 loop is CASSFVLGVATEAFF. The CDR3 coding sequence is TGTGCCAGCAGCTTCGTCCTCGGGGTGGCGACTGAAGCTTTCTTT.

In its sample, this clonotype was seen a few times. This chain joins TRBV10-3 and TRBJ2-7, with 9 positions matching TRBD2. The CDR3 consists of 15 residues. CDR1 and CDR2 (germline): ENHRY, SYGVKD. J was trimmed by 6 bases and V by 3 bases; bases with no gene match: 9. Written as DNA, the CDR3 is TGTGCCATCAGTGAAGGAGTAGCGGGAGAGGTCGAGCAGTACTTC. It specifies CAISEGVAGEVEQYF.

This clonotype was seen many times. The chain employs TRBV6-2 or TRBV6-3 and TRBJ2-5; D remains ambiguous. The CDR3 is 13 amino acids. Germline loops: CDR1 MNHEY, CDR2 SVGEGT. The germline V and J ends were trimmed by 2 bases and 5 bases, with 9 bases remaining between them. CDR3 protein: CASSYNVWETQYF. The CDR3 region has the DNA TGTGCCAGCAGTTACAACGTGTGGGAGACCCAGTACTTC.